The 18 T cell receptor beta chains below all came from one sample that was sequenced in a study of T cell responses to AZD1222 COVID-19 vaccine. Sequencing used immunoSEQ multiplex PCR; TCRdb keeps in-frame clones, though not all of them. This repertoire shows some 130,000 clones, approximately 88% found once; its top ten account for roughly 6%. The sample was peripheral blood, taken on day 0 of AZD1222 vaccination. Receptors were obtained from an adult in good health.

This clone was observed a handful of times. The J gene is TRBJ1-2, the V gene TRBV30; maybe TRBD1 (5 bases). CDR1 and CDR2 (germline): GTSNPN, SVGIG (reference sequence). Trimming took 5 bases from V and 6 from J, leaving 10 bases between them. The CDR3 is made up of 11 amino acids. CDR3 sequence: CAWDQGNGYTF. For the CDR3, the DNA is TGTGCCTGGGACCAGGGAAATGGCTACACCTTC. The full variable domain, completed using reference TRBV30 and TRBJ1-2, is SQTIHQWPATLVQPVGSPLSLECTVEGTSNPNLYWYRQAAGRGLQLLFYSVGIGQISSEVPQNLSASRPQDRQFILSSKKLLLSDSGFYLCAWDQGNGYTFGSGTRLTVV.

The V gene is TRBV18, the J gene TRBJ2-7; D perhaps matches TRBD1 (5 bases). Germline V gene sequence: CDR1 KGHSH, CDR2 LQKENI. This CDR3 has 14 residues. Trimming left V 6 bases short and J 2 bases short, with 14 bases between. The CDR3 sequence: CASSSNDRTYEQYF. As DNA, the CDR3 is TGTGCCAGCTCGTCGAACGACAGAACCTACGAGCAGTACTTC.

The V call is TRBV2, the J call TRBJ1-1; possibly TRBD1 for D (5 bases). The V gene's germline CDR1 is SNHLY and CDR2 FYNNEI. The germline V and J ends were trimmed by 4 bases and 7 bases, with 13 bases remaining between them. CDR3 size: 13 residues. The CDR3 loop is CASSVSPQGEAFF. The CDR3 coding sequence is TGTGCCAGCAGTGTTTCCCCCCAGGGTGAAGCTTTCTTT.

The chain recombines TRBV11-2 with TRBJ1-1; D is perhaps TRBD1 (6 bases). This CDR3 comprises 11 residues. V lost 5 bases, J lost 10 bases, and 11 bases lay in between. The germline CDR1 and CDR2 sequences are SGHAT and FQNNGV. DNA of the CDR3: TGTGCCAGCAGCCAGGACAGTCGAGCTTTCTTT. Translated, it gives CASSQDSRAFF.

The J gene is TRBJ1-6, the V gene TRBV7-9; D is perhaps TRBD1 (6 bases). Trimming removed 5 bases from V and 10 bases from J, with 15 bases in between. Germline V gives CDR1 SEHNR, CDR2 FQNEAQ (reference sequence). The length of the CDR3 is 14 residues. The CDR3 spells CASSPTGSQSPLHF. CDR3 DNA sequence: TGTGCCAGCAGCCCAACAGGGAGTCAATCACCCCTCCACTTT.

J is TRBJ1-1 and V is TRBV5-1; 8 bases align to TRBD1. CDR3 length: 16 residues. Germline CDR1 is SGHRS and CDR2 is YFSETQ. Trimming removed 5 bases from V and 3 bases from J; junction bases left unmatched: 12. DNA for the CDR3: TGCGCCAGCAGTAAGACAGGGGCGTGGGACCACACTGAAGCTTTCTTT. Amino acids: CASSKTGAWDHTEAFF. The whole variable domain, remainder taken from reference TRBV5-1 and TRBJ1-1, is KAGVTQTPRYLIKTRGQQVTLSCSPISGHRSVSWYQQTPGQGLQFLFEYFSETQRNKGNFPGRFSGRQFSNSRSEMNVSTLELGDSALYLCASSKTGAWDHTEAFFGQGTRLTVV.

The rearrangement uses TRBV15 and TRBJ2-2; possible D gene TRBD1, 5 bases. V was pared by 1 base and J by 1 base, with 10 bases between. Germline lookup yields CDR1 LNHNV and CDR2 YYDKDF (reference sequence). This CDR3 is 16 amino acids long. The CDR3 is CATSRVRGLNTGELFF. The CDR3 DNA is TGTGCCACCAGCAGAGTAAGGGGCTTGAACACCGGGGAGCTGTTTTTT.

The chain employs TRBV11-2 and TRBJ2-5; 7 bases are shared with TRBD2. The CDR3 is made up of 15 amino acids. Germline CDR1 reads SGHAT; CDR2 reads FQNNGV. After removal of 1 base from V and 3 bases from J, the junction contained 5 bases not matched to a gene. As DNA, the CDR3 is TGTGCCAGCAGCTTAGGACCGGGACTAAAAGAGACCCAGTACTTC. Encoded protein: CASSLGPGLKETQYF.

V and J are TRBV7-2 and TRBJ1-5; D might be TRBD1 (6 bases). The germline V and J ends were trimmed by 5 bases and 6 bases, with 17 bases remaining between them. Germline-derived CDR1 and CDR2 are SGHTA and FQGNSA. CDR3 length equals 15 residues. The DNA for the CDR3 is TGTGCCAGCAGCCCCGATGTGGGGGGCGCTCAGCCCCAGCATTTT. Protein product: CASSPDVGGAQPQHF.

V and J are TRBV6-4 and TRBJ1-6, with unresolved D. The CDR3 totals 12 residues. Deletions cut 3 bases from V and 8 bases from J, with 5 bases between. CDR1 and CDR2 (germline): MRHNA, SNTAGT. The CDR3 sequence is CASSDGDSPLHF. CDR3 sequence (DNA): TGTGCCAGCAGTGATGGGGATTCACCCCTCCACTTT.

The V and J genes are TRBV15 and TRBJ1-4, with a weak D call TRBD1 (5 bases). CDR1 LNHNV and CDR2 YYDKDF come from the germline V gene (reference sequence). The CDR3 is 17 amino acids. V shed 0 bases and J shed 5 bases, with 16 bases lying between them. The CDR3 DNA reads TGTGCCACCAGCAGAGACGACAGTTGGCCGTCGAATGAAAAACTGTTTTTT. Translation gives CATSRDDSWPSNEKLFF.

This chain uses TRBV6-5 with TRBJ1-5; a possible D gene is TRBD1 (5 bases). Germline V CDR1 and CDR2: MNHEY, SVGAGI. The V and J ends lost 5 bases and 3 bases respectively, with 8 bases between them. CDR3 size: 13 residues. CDR3 nucleotide sequence: TGTGCCAGCAGTACGGGGCCCAATCAGCCCCAGCATTTT. Translation gives CASSTGPNQPQHF.

The chain carries TRBV19 and TRBJ1-4; D gene uncertain. This CDR3 is 15 amino acids long. Germline values: CDR1 LNHDA, CDR2 SQIVND (reference sequence). Trimming cost V 5 bases and J 0 bases, with 10 bases left between them. In DNA form, the CDR3 reads TGTGCCAGTAGTCTTCCGATTGCAACTAATGAAAAACTGTTTTTT. It translates to CASSLPIATNEKLFF.

The J gene is TRBJ2-3, the V gene TRBV19; 9 nucleotides line up with TRBD2. The CDR3 contains 15 residues. The germline CDR1 and CDR2 sequences are LNHDA and SQIVND (reference sequence). Trimming took 6 bases from V and 3 from J; bases not matched to a gene: 7. Written as DNA, the CDR3 is TGTGCCAGTAGGGATAGCGGGGGTTTTACAGATACGCAGTATTTT. Protein: CASRDSGGFTDTQYF. Using reference TRBV19 and TRBJ2-3 for the parts outside the CDR3, the full variable domain is DGGITQSPKYLFRKEGQNVTLSCEQNLNHDAMYWYRQDPGQGLRLIYYSQIVNDFQKGDIAEGYSVSREKKESFPLTVTSAQKNPTAFYLCASRDSGGFTDTQYFGPGTRLTVL.

The chain uses TRBV25-1 and TRBJ1-3; the D gene is possibly TRBD1 (5 bases). Germline V lookup: CDR1 MGHDK, CDR2 SYGVNS. The V gene lost 0 bases and the J gene lost 7 bases, with 16 bases spanning the gap. This CDR3 spans 16 amino acids. CDR3 sequence reads: CASSEYGGHYGNTIYF. CDR3 DNA: TGTGCCAGCAGTGAATACGGGGGTCATTACGGGAACACCATATATTTT.

The CDR3 loop is CASSYPTDRAYEQYF. CDR3 DNA sequence: TGTGCCAGCAGTTACCCAACAGACAGGGCCTACGAGCAGTACTTC. The gene calls are TRBV6-5 and TRBJ2-7, with 7 bases lining up with TRBD1. CDR3 size: 15 residues. Per the germline V gene, CDR1 is MNHEY and CDR2 is SVGAGI. With V trimmed by 2 bases and J by 2 bases, 6 bases remained unmatched.

The chain recombines TRBV5-6 with TRBJ1-1; D may be TRBD1 (5 bases). Germline V gene lookup returns CDR1 SGHDT and CDR2 YYEEEE. CDR3 size: 15 residues. The V and J ends lost 4 bases and 4 bases respectively, with 17 bases between them. CDR3 sequence (DNA): TGTGCCAGCAGCCTGGCCACCCGGGGGGTCACTGAAGCTTTCTTT. Translated: CASSLATRGVTEAFF.

The V gene is TRBV7-9, the J gene TRBJ1-4; D not certain. Between the trimmed V and J ends, which lost 5 bases and 4 bases, there was a span of 14 bases. Germline CDR1 reads SEHNR; CDR2 reads FQNEAQ (reference sequence). The CDR3 loop spans 15 amino acids. The CDR3 region is CASSPRTVRNEKLFF. CDR3 DNA sequence: TGTGCCAGCAGCCCCCGGACGGTGCGTAATGAAAAACTGTTTTTT.